This T cell receptor beta chain was retrieved from a study of shared clonotypes between healthy human individuals. Study details: Per donor, three plates held CD4 naive cells, three held CD4 memory, two held CD8 naive and one held CD8 memory.

V lost 5 bases to trimming and J lost 10 bases, with 15 bases between them. Per the germline V gene, CDR1 is MDHEN and CDR2 is SYDVKM. The CDR3 sequence is 13 residues long. A note on this clone: Its antigen is unknown.

Nashville, Tennessee was home to all donors, who were Caucasian adults. Sequencing was performed with immunoSEQ multiplex PCR; in TCRdb, only in-frame clones are kept and a portion is missing. The sample has about 690,000 clones, 90% seen once. Study results and limitations: Inspection by rarefaction showed sorted-subset sequencing to be incomplete despite large depth. Only blood samples were collected, and tissue repertoires likely differ.

This sequence joins TRBV28 and TRBJ2-1; D is undetermined. The sequence was obtained from a man younger than 30 in good health. Some clones in this sample may be carry-over from other donors' samples. The sample was memory CD8+ T cells from PBMCs. As to subset: CD45RO+ cells pooled with CCR7-negative TemRA cells. The CDR3 sequence: CASSPGRFWEQFF. DNA for the CDR3: TGTGCCAGCAGTCCGGGCCGTTTCTGGGAGCAGTTCTTC.